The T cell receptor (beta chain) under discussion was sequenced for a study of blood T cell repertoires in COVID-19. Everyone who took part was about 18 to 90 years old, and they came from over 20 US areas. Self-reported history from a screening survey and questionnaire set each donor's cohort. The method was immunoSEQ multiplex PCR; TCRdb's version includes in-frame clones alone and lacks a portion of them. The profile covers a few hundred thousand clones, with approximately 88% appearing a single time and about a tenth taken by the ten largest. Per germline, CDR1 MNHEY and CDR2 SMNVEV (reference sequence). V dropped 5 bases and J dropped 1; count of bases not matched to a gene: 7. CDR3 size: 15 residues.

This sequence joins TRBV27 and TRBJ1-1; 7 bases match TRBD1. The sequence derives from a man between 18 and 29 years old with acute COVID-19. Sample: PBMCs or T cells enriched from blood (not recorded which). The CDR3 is CASSSHRGQNTEAFF. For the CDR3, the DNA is TGTGCCAGCAGTAGTCACAGGGGACAGAACACTGAAGCTTTCTTT.